A selection of T cell receptor beta chains follows, all from one sample in a study of T cell changes during pregnancy in multiple sclerosis. The protocol was immunoSEQ multiplex PCR, while the TCRdb copy is restricted to in-frame clones and leaves out a portion. Of 65,000 to 85,000 clones detected, just over 90% appear once; the ten largest clones hold more than 1.4%. The sample was peripheral blood, taken after pregnancy. These receptors all come from a female donor with multiple sclerosis, enrolled in a pregnancy study. CDR3s leave out the opening cysteine and the closing phenylalanine or tryptophan.

v_call	j_call	cdr3_aa
TRBV18	TRBJ2-7	ASSLSGLAGGSGEQY
TRBV19	TRBJ2-5	ASSGGTKGSETQY
TRBV4-3	TRBJ2-6	ASSQDRGSGANVLT
TRBV7-9	TRBJ1-1	ASSPPVTGGEPNTEAF
TRBV18	TRBJ1-1	ASSPGPANTEAF
TRBV7-6	TRBJ2-5	ASSSYRRGRETQY
TRBV19	TRBJ2-7	ASSIGGTGGESYEQY
TRBV4-1	TRBJ2-7	ASSQPTTGKYEQY
TRBV28	TRBJ2-7	ATEQGATYEQY
TRBV18	TRBJ2-2	ASSPSGQGLYGELF
TRBV5-4	TRBJ2-3	ASSWDTGTVLAHGV
TRBV7-9	TRBJ2-1	ASSLVAGGGSEQF
TRBV29-1	TRBJ1-2	SVESARENYGYT
TRBV6-5	.	ASSNGGGRRGEQY
TRBV19	TRBJ2-7	ASSYSSGTGPGEQY
TRBV6-5	TRBJ1-1	ASRRGAEAF
TRBV27	TRBJ2-1	ASSRGDRVNEQF
TRBV30	TRBJ1-2	AWSLTNYGYT
TRBV5-5	TRBJ1-5	ASSLAQRDQPQH
TRBV7-9	TRBJ2-2	ASSSVAGGLGGELF
TRBV5-4	TRBJ2-1	ASSQTTGTNHNEQF
TRBV7-9	TRBJ1-3	ASSLQVSGNTIY
TRBV5-1	TRBJ2-7	ASSSGLAAYEQY
TRBV5-4	TRBJ2-1	ASSLQRESYNEQF
TRBV10-2	TRBJ2-7	ASSPDLVSYEQY
TRBV18	TRBJ2-4	ASSPGQYKNIQY
TRBV2	TRBJ1-4	ASSRNMLTNEKLF
TRBV5-1	TRBJ2-7	ASSVQRESYEQY
TRBV5-4	TRBJ1-2	ASSLYRLAFYGYT
TRBV28	TRBJ1-2	ASSSTRGYT
TRBV12-5	TRBJ2-1	ASGLLTGKGEQF
TRBV30	TRBJ2-2	AWSFSYSGDGDGELF
TRBV7-9	TRBJ1-2	ASSFRGGDGYT
TRBV11-2	TRBJ2-7	ASRVAGDFREQY
TRBV9	TRBJ2-5	ASSPRTGTETQY
TRBV6-1	TRBJ2-5	ASGTGVTYETQY
TRBV5-1	TRBJ1-1	ASSSTPGSTEAF
TRBV11-2	TRBJ2-3	ASSLGGVTDTQY
TRBV28	TRBJ2-5	ASSPGREVVTQY
TRBV27	TRBJ2-3	ASSLTGWGRGNTDTQY
TRBV6-1	TRBJ1-2	ASSEAGTGNGYT